This T cell receptor beta chain originates from a study of blood T cell repertoires in COVID-19. About the study: The United States, Italy and Spain supplied acute and convalescent COVID-19 samples. From T cells, B-cell-depleted T cells, or PBMCs came the material, which was cDNA or gDNA.

V dropped 5 bases and J dropped 7 bases, with 11 bases sitting between them. The CDR3 extends over 12 amino acids. Only in-frame clones appear in the TCRdb table, and some are missing; sequencing was by immunoSEQ multiplex PCR. The repertoire includes some 300,000 clones, around nine tenths of them detected once, and about an eighth sits in the top ten. Sequencing was performed on peripheral blood. The TCR was taken from a woman aged 70-85 years with COVID-19, enrolled during active disease. The J gene is TRBJ1-2, the V gene TRBV12-3 or TRBV12-4, with D perhaps matching TRBD1 (6 bases). DNA of the CDR3: TGTGCCAGCAGTGGCAGGGGCTTTGGCTACACCTTC. Amino acid sequence: CASSGRGFGYTF.